This entry lists 24 T cell receptor beta chains sequenced from one sample in a study. TCRdb reprocessed the 5' RACE reads with MiXCR, giving one entry per CDR3 protein. Of over 25,000 distinct CDR3 sequences listed, roughly 26% were seen once; the top ten hold less than 4%. Sequenced sample: naive CD4+ T cells sorted from a lymph node. Regarding subset: naive CD4+ T cells, CD4+CD45RA+CD25-. The receptors stem from a female donor with breast cancer.

This clonotype has at least ten counts. The rearrangement links TRBV29-1 to TRBJ2-7; D gene ambiguous. Per the germline V gene, CDR1 is SQVTM and CDR2 is ANQGSEA. This CDR3 spans 11 amino acids. CDR3 loop: CGVANSYEQYF. The CDR3, as DNA: TGCGGGGTGGCTAACTCCTACGAGCAGTACTTC.

The table lists this clonotype with many counts. V gene TRBV4-3 combines with J gene TRBJ1-2, with D unresolved. The germline V gene has CDR1 LGHNA and CDR2 YSLEER. Trimming removed 1 base from V and 5 bases from J, with 14 bases in between. The CDR3 length is 15 residues. CDR3 loop: CASSQATSTYYGYTF. CDR3 DNA sequence: TGCGCCAGCAGCCAAGCGACCAGTACTTATTATGGCTACACCTTC.

This clonotype is medium-sized in the sample. The chain links TRBV4-3 to TRBJ1-6; TRBD1 matches 9 bases. Germline-derived CDR1 and CDR2 are LGHNA and YSLEER. Trimming removed 0 bases from V and 7 bases from J; junction bases left unmatched: 7. The CDR3 spans 17 residues. The CDR3: CASSQDQGTGLNSPLHF. CDR3 DNA: TGCGCCAGCAGCCAAGATCAAGGGACAGGGCTGAATTCACCCCTCCACTTT.

The chain combines TRBV12-3 or TRBV12-4 with TRBJ2-1, with D possibly called TRBD1 or TRBD2 (5 bases each). This CDR3 spans 13 amino acids. Trimming pared 8 bases from V and 7 bases from J, leaving 15 bases between. CDR3 region: CASRPQGENEQFF. The DNA of the CDR3 is TGTGCCAGCCGCCCTCAGGGAGAGAATGAGCAGTTCTTC.

This chain uses TRBV7-2 with TRBJ2-6, with TRBD1 matching 9 bases. Germline lookup yields CDR1 SGHTA and CDR2 FQGNSA. The V segment lost 4 bases and the J segment 1 base; nucleotides outside the gene matches: 2. CDR3 length equals 16 residues. CDR3 residues: CASSSQGASGANVLTF. CDR3 DNA: TGTGCCAGCAGCTCACAGGGGGCATCTGGGGCCAACGTCCTGACTTTC.

This clonotype was seen only a few times. The chain joins TRBV7-9 to TRBJ2-2; D ambiguous. Germline CDR1 and CDR2: SEHNR and FQNEAQ (reference sequence). Trimming removed 1 base from V and 0 bases from J, with 6 bases in between. The CDR3 runs 15 residues. CDR3 amino acids: CASSLGIPNTGELFF. The CDR3 DNA reads TGTGCCAGCAGCTTAGGTATACCGAACACCGGGGAGCTGTTTTTT.

This clonotype was counted only a few times. The gene calls are TRBV12-3 or TRBV12-4 and TRBJ2-5, with D possibly TRBD2 on 5 matching bases. V lost 3 bases and J 5 bases, leaving 10 bases between the germline ends. This CDR3 is 13 amino acids long. CDR3 region: CASSLSGLETQYF. The CDR3 nucleotides are TGTGCCAGCAGTTTGTCGGGGTTGGAGACCCAGTACTTC.

This clonotype was counted a few times. DNA for the CDR3: TGTGCCAGCAGCAAAAGCCGGGACAGAAACTATGGCTACACCTTC. As protein: CASSKSRDRNYGYTF. The chain combines TRBV28 with TRBJ1-2; 7 nucleotides agree with TRBD1. Germline trimming cut 6 bases from V and 2 bases from J; bases unmatched to any gene: 9. This CDR3 is built from 15 residues. CDR1 is MDHEN, CDR2 SYDVKM, per germline.

V is TRBV15 and J is TRBJ1-5; D is ambiguous. CDR1 is LNHNV and CDR2 is YYDKDF in the germline V gene (reference sequence). V lost 4 bases and J lost 0, with 10 bases in between. The CDR3 length is 15 residues. The CDR3 region has the DNA TGTGCCACCAGCATGGTCAGTCGTAGCAATCAGCCCCAGCATTTT. Its protein product is CATSMVSRSNQPQHF.

This clonotype came up a few times. This CDR3 is CSAARQDRLEAFF. The CDR3 DNA reads as TGCAGTGCCGCCCGGCAGGACCGACTTGAAGCTTTCTTT. V and J are TRBV20-1 and TRBJ1-1; D call uncertain. Germline values: CDR1 DFQATT, CDR2 SNEGSKA (reference sequence). V was clipped by 6 bases and J by 7 bases, with 18 bases between them. This CDR3 region has 13 residues.

The rearrangement joins TRBV11-2 to TRBJ1-2, with 7 positions matching TRBD1. V gave up 4 bases and J gave up 4 bases; unmatched junction bases: 9. The germline V gene encodes CDR1 SGHAT and CDR2 FQNNGV. The CDR3 has 15 amino acids. The CDR3 sequence: CASSSRQGPTYGYTF. CDR3 coding DNA: TGTGCCAGCAGCTCCCGACAGGGACCAACCTATGGCTACACCTTC.

The V gene is TRBV7-8, the J gene TRBJ2-5; no reliable D call. Trimming took 2 bases from V and 3 from J, leaving 10 bases between them. This CDR3 has 14 residues. In germline, CDR1 is SGHVS, CDR2 FQNEAQ. Here the CDR3 reads CASSLREQKETQYF. CDR3 nucleotides: TGTGCCAGCAGCTTAAGAGAACAGAAAGAGACCCAGTACTTC.

This clonotype was seen more than once but under ten times. This sequence joins TRBV5-1 and TRBJ1-2; 8 nucleotides match TRBD1. The ends lost 4 bases at V and 5 bases at J; junction bases unmatched: 10. Germline V lookup: CDR1 SGHRS, CDR2 YFSETQ. The CDR3 length is 15 residues. CDR3 DNA sequence: TGCGCCAGCAGCGCGGGACAGGCGAAATTATATGGCTACACCTTC. It translates to CASSAGQAKLYGYTF.

This chain joins TRBV28 and TRBJ2-7; 9 nucleotides line up with TRBD1. J gave up 1 base and V 4 bases, and 11 bases lay outside the gene matches. CDR3 length: 17 residues. CDR1 MDHEN and CDR2 SYDVKM come from the germline V gene. DNA for the CDR3: TGTGCCAGCAGTTACCTCCTCCGGGACAGGGCATCCTACGAGCAGTACTTC. Its protein is CASSYLLRDRASYEQYF.

In this sample, this clonotype turned up a few times. The chain has TRBV7-9 and TRBJ2-7; tentatively, D is TRBD1 (5 bases). The germline V gene has CDR1 SEHNR and CDR2 FQNEAQ (reference sequence). The CDR3 is 12 residues long. V gave up 0 bases and J gave up 6 bases, with 6 bases separating them. DNA of the CDR3: TGTGCCAGCAGCTTAGCAGGGGCCGAGCAGTACTTC. Translated: CASSLAGAEQYF.

This clonotype has at least ten counts. The gene calls are TRBV12-3 or TRBV12-4 and TRBJ2-3; 11 positions match TRBD2. V was pared by 4 bases and J by 2 bases, with 5 bases of the junction left unmatched. This CDR3 is built from 16 residues. CDR3 coding DNA: TGTGCCAGCAGTTCGACTAGCGGGACGTACACAGATACGCAGTATTTT. It yields the protein CASSSTSGTYTDTQYF.

This clonotype was seen just once. An end of the junction does not agree with germline; a read error may underlie this. This chain links TRBV29-1 with TRBJ1-1; 8 bases line up with TRBD1. The CDR3 length is 13 residues. In germline, CDR1 is SQVTM, CDR2 ANQGSEA. The CDR3 nucleotides read TGCAGCGCCGCCCAGGGGGCGAACGCTGAAGCTTTCTTT. It yields the protein CSAAQGANAEAFF.

The chain recombines TRBV12-3 or TRBV12-4 with TRBJ2-6; TRBD1 matches at 8 bases. The CDR3 spans 20 residues. J lost 2 bases, V lost 4 bases, and 16 bases had no gene match. The CDR3 nucleotides read TGTGCCAGCAGTTCCAACCGACACGGCCCAGGGGGCACTGGGGCCAACGTCCTGACTTTC. Protein: CASSSNRHGPGGTGANVLTF.

In this sample, this clonotype turned up once. This may arise from a read error, as a much more abundant clone is one base away. This chain joins TRBV5-1 and TRBJ2-1, with a tentative D call TRBD2 (5 bases). The CDR3 has 14 amino acids. Germline-derived CDR1 and CDR2 are SGHRS and YFSETQ. Written as DNA, the CDR3 is TGCGCCAGCAGCTTGCGACGGACTGGGGATGAGCAGTGCTTC. Its protein product is CASSLRRTGDEQCF. The full variable domain, completed using reference TRBV5-1 and TRBJ2-1, is KAGVTQTPRYLIKTRGQQVTLSCSPISGHRSVSWYQQTPGQGLQFLFEYFSETQRNKGNFPGRFSGRQFSNSRSEMNVSTLELGDSALYLCASSLRRTGDEQCFGPGTRLTVL.

The table lists this clonotype with many counts. This chain connects TRBV11-3 to TRBJ2-1; a weak D match, TRBD2 (6 bases). Germline CDR1 reads SGHNT; CDR2 reads YENEEA. There are 15 residues in the CDR3. V lost 1 base and J 6 bases, leaving 13 bases between the germline ends. CDR3 in DNA: TGTGCCAGCAGCTTAGGCGGCGGGGCTTTCAATGAGCAGTTCTTC. Its translation: CASSLGGGAFNEQFF.

In this sample, this clonotype is medium-sized (0.01 to 0.1%). J is TRBJ1-2 and V is TRBV4-1; D gene ambiguous. V was clipped by 3 bases and J by 8 bases, with 25 bases between them. CDR3 length: 17 residues. Germline loops: CDR1 MGHRA, CDR2 YSYEKL. CDR3 loop: CASSQAGPGRLQGGYTF. DNA of the CDR3: TGCGCCAGCAGCCAGGCCGGTCCGGGCAGGCTCCAAGGAGGCTACACCTTC.

This clonotype was seen more than once but under ten times. The gene calls are TRBV7-6 and TRBJ2-5; D gene unclear. This CDR3 contains 12 residues. Germline V CDR1 and CDR2: SGHVS, FNYEAQ. Trimming stripped 2 bases from V and 4 bases from J, with 5 bases between. The CDR3: CASSLSRETQYF. The CDR3 DNA follows: TGTGCCAGCAGCTTATCACGAGAGACCCAGTACTTC.

This clonotype was observed at least ten times. The chain combines TRBV20-1 with TRBJ1-1; possible D gene TRBD1, 6 bases. The germline V and J ends were trimmed by 5 bases and 3 bases, with 22 bases remaining between them. The CDR3 is 16 amino acids. In germline, CDR1 is DFQATT, CDR2 SNEGSKA (reference sequence). CDR3 nucleotide sequence: TGCAGTGCTCACCCCCGGGGGGCGCAGGTGTACACTGAAGCTTTCTTT. Translation: CSAHPRGAQVYTEAFF.

The CDR3 coding sequence is TGCAGTGCTGCCCCCCAGCGGGTGAATAACGAGCAGTACTTC. Residues: CSAAPQRVNNEQYF. The chain recombines TRBV20-1 with TRBJ2-7, with a possible D match to TRBD2 (6 bases). The germline CDR1 and CDR2 sequences are DFQATT and SNEGSKA (reference sequence). V was shortened by 5 bases and J by 5 bases, with 19 bases between the two germline ends. This CDR3 has 14 residues.